The present TCR beta chain was sequenced within a study of blood T cell repertoires in COVID-19. Background on the study: Sample material is recorded as cDNA or gDNA derived from T cells, B-cell-depleted T cells, or PBMCs.

The V and J ends lost 4 bases and 3 bases respectively, with 9 bases between them. CDR3 size: 13 residues. Per germline, CDR1 KGHSH and CDR2 LQKENI. As processed by the authors: Counts of nucleated cells, estimated from reference gene primer amplification, were obtained. Libraries were prepared by immunoSEQ multiplex PCR; TCRdb keeps only in-frame clonotypes and omits some of them. V, J and clone size were drawn from that table, and D and trimming were deduced from the DNA. In the table there are roughly 240,000 clones, about 91% of which are singletons. Participant age was about 18 to 100 years, and participants resided in approximately 24 US areas. Assignment of participants to cohorts was predicated upon participant-reported clinical history.

The chain couples TRBV18 to TRBJ2-5; TRBD2 is a possible D gene (5 bases). Specimen: PBMCs or T cells enriched from blood (not recorded which). The sequence was collected from a woman aged 40 to 55 with acute COVID-19. CDR3 nucleotides: TGTGCCAGCTCACTGGTGCGGGAAGAGACCCAGTACTTC. Translated: CASSLVREETQYF.